What follows is one T cell receptor (beta chain) and its context. What it binds is unknown. The data belong to a study of CD8 T cells in ankylosing spondylitis. In making TCR beta libraries, quantitative 5'-RACE with molecular barcodes was used. A single record per CDR3 protein comes from TCRdb applying MiXCR to the 5' RACE reads. The sample lists roughly 670,000 distinct CDR3 sequences; over 15% were seen once. Overall study findings and caveats: There were earlier reports of some motif variants in reactive arthritis synovial fluid and blood. A CD8+ phenotype characterized the disease-linked clones, which were relatively rare in peripheral blood. Seemingly distinctive of ankylosing spondylitis blood was a TCR beta motif formed by eight highly homologous variants.

Germline CDR1 SGHKS, CDR2 YYEKEE (reference sequence). This CDR3 spans 13 amino acids. Deletions cut 0 bases from V and 14 bases from J, with 14 bases between. This chain uses TRBV5-5 with TRBJ1-4; unclear D gene. The source material was blood, either unsorted or a sorted T cell fraction (not recorded which). The clonotype originates from a male donor with ankylosing spondylitis. In DNA form, the CDR3 reads TGTGCCAGCAGCTTGGACCAAGGCTTCCGGCTGTTTTTT. It yields the protein CASSLDQGFRLFF. Using reference TRBV5-5 and TRBJ1-4 for the parts outside the CDR3, the full variable domain is DAGVTQSPTHLIKTRGQQVTLRCSPISGHKSVSWYQQVLGQGPQFIFQYYEKEERGRGNFPDRFSARQFPNYSSELNVNALLLGDSALYLCASSLDQGFRLFFGSGTQLSVL.